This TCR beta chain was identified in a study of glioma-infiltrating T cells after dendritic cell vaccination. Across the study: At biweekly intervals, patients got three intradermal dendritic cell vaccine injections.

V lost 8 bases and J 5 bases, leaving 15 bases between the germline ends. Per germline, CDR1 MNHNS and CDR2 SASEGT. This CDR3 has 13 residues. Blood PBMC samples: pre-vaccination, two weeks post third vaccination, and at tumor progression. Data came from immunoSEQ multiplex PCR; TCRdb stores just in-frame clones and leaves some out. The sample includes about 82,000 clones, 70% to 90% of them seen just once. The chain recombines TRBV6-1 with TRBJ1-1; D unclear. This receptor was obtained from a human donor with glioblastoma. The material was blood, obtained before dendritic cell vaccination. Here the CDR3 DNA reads TGTGCCAGCCTCCGAGGGTCGGCGACTGAAGCTTTCTTT. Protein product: CASLRGSATEAFF.